The rows below give T cell receptor beta chains drawn from one sample of a study of T cell repertoires in cytomegalovirus infection. Antigens for these TCRs are unknown. From the reads, TCRdb called clonotypes with MiXCR, one entry per CDR3 protein. The sample contains 550,000 to 850,000 distinct CDR3 sequences, around a third of which appear only once. Specimen: cultured PBMCs, collected from culture after CMV antigen stimulation. These receptors came from a human donor in good health (CMV status not recorded). Some clones in this sample may be carry-over from other donors' samples. CDR3s include the opening cysteine and the closing phenylalanine or tryptophan. Each record gives: clone size, V gene, J gene, D gene, CDR3 DNA, CDR3 protein. The D gene is left open where the match is weak. Clone size is given for some rows only: seen once, a few or many times, or a class if the clone is expanded.

abundance: many
v_gene: TRBV7-9
j_gene: TRBJ2-3
d_gene: -
CDR3nt: TGTGCCAGCAGCCTCCGGGAGCATACGCAGTATTTT
CDR3aa: CASSLREHTQYF

abundance: -
v_gene: TRBV6-6
j_gene: TRBJ1-1
d_gene: -
CDR3nt: TGTGCCAGCAGTTCAGAGCTCGTAGCTTTCTTT
CDR3aa: CASSSELVAFF

abundance: -
v_gene: TRBV6-6
j_gene: TRBJ1-3
d_gene: -
CDR3nt: TGTGCCAGCAGTTACGGGGGCGAGGGGGACACCATATATTTT
CDR3aa: CASSYGGEGDTIYF

abundance: few
v_gene: TRBV6-6
j_gene: TRBJ1-2
d_gene: -
CDR3nt: TGTGCCAGCAGTTACTCGAGCAGGGAAAACTATGGCTACACCTTC
CDR3aa: CASSYSSRENYGYTF

abundance: once
v_gene: TRBV10-2
j_gene: TRBJ2-5
d_gene: TRBD2
CDR3nt: TGCGCCAGCAGTGGAATAGCGGGAGGACAAGAGACCCAGTACTTC
CDR3aa: CASSGIAGGQETQYF

abundance: few
v_gene: TRBV7-9
j_gene: TRBJ1-1
d_gene: -
CDR3nt: TGTGCCAGCAGCTTTCCCCCTCCACGACAGCCTGGTGACACTGAAGCTTTCTTT
CDR3aa: CASSFPPPRQPGDTEAFF

abundance: many
v_gene: TRBV7-2
j_gene: TRBJ1-2
d_gene: TRBD1
CDR3nt: TGTGCCAGCAGCTTATCGGGACAGGGGACCTATGGCTACACCTTC
CDR3aa: CASSLSGQGTYGYTF

abundance: -
v_gene: TRBV18
j_gene: TRBJ2-1
d_gene: -
CDR3nt: TGTGCCAGCTCACCATTAGGGGGAATCTACAATGAGCAGTTCTTC
CDR3aa: CASSPLGGIYNEQFF

abundance: -
v_gene: TRBV5-1
j_gene: TRBJ2-7
d_gene: TRBD2
CDR3nt: TGCGCCAGCAGCTTGGCCTCGGTAGCGGGAGGAAACGAGCAGTACTTC
CDR3aa: CASSLASVAGGNEQYF

abundance: -
v_gene: TRBV4-1
j_gene: TRBJ2-1
d_gene: -
CDR3nt: TGCGCCAGCAGCTCACCCCGGGAAAAGGACCATGAGCAGTTCTTC
CDR3aa: CASSSPREKDHEQFF

abundance: -
v_gene: TRBV27
j_gene: TRBJ2-5
d_gene: TRBD1
CDR3nt: TGTGCCAGCAGTTTTGAATCACAGGGGATTGGAGAGACCCAGTACTTC
CDR3aa: CASSFESQGIGETQYF

abundance: -
v_gene: TRBV12-5
j_gene: TRBJ2-3
d_gene: TRBD2
CDR3nt: TGTGCTAGTGGTCAAAGACTAGCCGGCACAGATACGCAGTATTTT
CDR3aa: CASGQRLAGTDTQYF

abundance: -
v_gene: TRBV6-2/TRBV6-3
j_gene: TRBJ2-1
d_gene: -
CDR3nt: TGTGCCAGCAGTTACGCGACTCCGTACAATGAGCAGTTCTTC
CDR3aa: CASSYATPYNEQFF

abundance: -
v_gene: TRBV29-1
j_gene: TRBJ2-3
d_gene: -
CDR3nt: TGCAGCGCCTGTCCCAGCACAGATACGCAGTATTTT
CDR3aa: CSACPSTDTQYF

abundance: few
v_gene: TRBV4-1
j_gene: TRBJ1-1
d_gene: -
CDR3nt: TGCGCCAGCAGCCAAGCGGACGGACGAGGGAACACTGAAGCTTTCTTT
CDR3aa: CASSQADGRGNTEAFF

abundance: -
v_gene: TRBV2
j_gene: TRBJ2-1
d_gene: -
CDR3nt: TGTGCCAGCAGTGAAGGACTTGGGGAGAAGCAGTTCTTC
CDR3aa: CASSEGLGEKQFF

abundance: once
v_gene: TRBV19
j_gene: TRBJ1-2
d_gene: -
CDR3nt: TGTGCCAGTAGTATAGAACGGGGGTACAGAGGCTACACCTTC
CDR3aa: CASSIERGYRGYTF